These T cell receptor beta chains were read from a single sample in a study of cytotoxic CD8 clonotypes in ibrutinib-treated CLL. TCRdb's table, derived via immunoSEQ multiplex PCR, lists solely in-frame clones and lacks some. The profile shows some 140,000 clones, 84% of them singletons. The sequencing used PBMCs, collected after 24 months of ibrutinib treatment. All receptors derive from a human donor with chronic lymphocytic leukemia. Each CDR3 is given with its conserved first and last residue. The D gene is left open where the match is weak.

D	V	J	CDR3
NA	TRBV9	TRBJ1-1	CASSVGGREAFF
TRBD1	TRBV28	TRBJ1-2	CASSLKGASGYTF
NA	TRBV9	TRBJ2-5	CASSVAGSETQYF
TRBD1	TRBV5-1	TRBJ2-1	CASSSRDRALGEQFF
NA	TRBV2	TRBJ1-5	CASNLQGSQPQHF
NA	TRBV30	TRBJ1-1	CAWSAVGNTEAFF
NA	TRBV7-9	TRBJ1-4	CASSLNDRPIKLFF
NA	TRBV7-9	TRBJ2-1	CASSPTLGQTIHNEQFF
TRBD2	TRBV6-1	TRBJ2-5	CASSLGGVETQYF
TRBD1	TRBV10-3	TRBJ2-7	CAIRTGQGWGEQYF
TRBD2	TRBV19	TRBJ2-1	CASSILAGGPYEQFF
NA	TRBV19	TRBJ1-3	CASRDGISGNTIYF
NA	TRBV9	TRBJ2-7	CASSDGTGSSYEQYF
NA	TRBV9	TRBJ1-2	CASSPRGSGWDYGYTF
NA	TRBV6-5	TRBJ1-1	CASRDLTGEAFF
NA	TRBV18	TRBJ1-4	CASSPLTPGPNEKLFF
TRBD2	TRBV4-3	TRBJ2-3	CASSQDQGAGGLRKDTQYF
NA	TRBV30	TRBJ2-5	CAWGRVAQYF
TRBD1	TRBV6-6	TRBJ1-5	CASRDRGRNQPQHF
TRBD1	TRBV27	TRBJ2-2	CASRLTGEPAGELFF
NA	TRBV5-8	TRBJ1-2	CASSPKDRQSMKGYTF
NA	TRBV9	TRBJ2-1	CASSAYRYNEQFF
NA	TRBV11-2	TRBJ2-7	CASSSSYEQYF
NA	TRBV7-2	TRBJ2-1	CASSLDQGRYNEQFF
TRBD1	TRBV7-9	TRBJ1-1	CASSAPRRQDRENTEAFF
TRBD2	TRBV2	TRBJ2-3	CASSDRERGTLDTQYF
NA	TRBV5-4	TRBJ1-2	CASSLDLGRTNYGYTF
TRBD1	TRBV5-1	TRBJ1-2	CASSPSRDSNYGYTF
TRBD1	TRBV2	TRBJ1-4	CASMGQGHEKLFF
TRBD2	TRBV15	TRBJ2-1	CATSRASGLAGALGREQFF
NA	TRBV2	TRBJ1-4	CASSESQKGEKLFF
NA	TRBV7-2	TRBJ2-1	CASSLDRMGFSSYNEQFF
NA	TRBV19	TRBJ2-7	CASSIGGVSRYEQYF
NA	TRBV5-1	TRBJ2-3	CASSPRTTDTQYF
NA	TRBV6-4	TRBJ2-2	CASSLSNTGELFF
NA	TRBV19	TRBJ1-1	CASSEYRSEAFF
TRBD1	TRBV4-3	TRBJ2-7	CASSPYDRGDYEQYF
NA	TRBV10-2	TRBJ1-1	CASSDRVNTEAFF
NA	TRBV6-5	TRBJ1-2	CASSRDTSDSYGYTF
NA	TRBV5-1	TRBJ1-1	CASSGTLGNTEAFF
NA	TRBV19	TRBJ2-2	CATRTGVTGELFF
TRBD1	TRBV7-9	TRBJ2-1	CASSLAHPGTGEFF
NA	TRBV19	TRBJ2-6	CASSRQGSGGANVLTF
NA	TRBV28	TRBJ1-4	CASRGAGARRVEKLFF
NA	TRBV2	TRBJ2-5	CASTRQPQETQYF
NA	TRBV4-2	TRBJ1-2	CASSQDESSGYGYTF
TRBD2	TRBV7-6	TRBJ2-2	CASSLDIAGGTSAANTGELFF
NA	TRBV5-6	TRBJ2-7	CASSKLGVDYEQYF
TRBD1	TRBV6-5	TRBJ2-1	CASSRDRGLDEQFF
TRBD1	TRBV28	TRBJ2-7	CASSDPGTAVGEQYF
TRBD1	TRBV6-6	TRBJ1-2	CASSSDRPNYGYTF
NA	TRBV30	TRBJ2-2	CAWSVGETGELFF
NA	TRBV15	TRBJ2-1	CATSRAGVF
NA	TRBV10-3	TRBJ1-2	CAISDTAFNGYTF